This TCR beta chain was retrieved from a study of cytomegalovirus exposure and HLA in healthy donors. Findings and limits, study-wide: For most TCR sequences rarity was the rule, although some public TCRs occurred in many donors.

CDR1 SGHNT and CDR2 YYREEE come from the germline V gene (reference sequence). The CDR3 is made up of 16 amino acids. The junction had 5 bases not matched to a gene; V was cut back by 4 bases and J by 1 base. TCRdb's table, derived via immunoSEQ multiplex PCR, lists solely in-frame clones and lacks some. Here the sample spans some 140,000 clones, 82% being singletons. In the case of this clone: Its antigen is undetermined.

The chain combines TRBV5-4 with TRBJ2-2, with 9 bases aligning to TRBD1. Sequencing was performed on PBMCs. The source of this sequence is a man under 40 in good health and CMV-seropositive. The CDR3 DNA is TGTGCCAGCAGCAATCCGGGACAGGGGAACACCGGGGAGCTGTTTTTT. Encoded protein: CASSNPGQGNTGELFF.